The next 26 T cell receptor beta chains were all read from a single sample in a study of PD-1 blockade in classical Hodgkin lymphoma. Each patient's relapse followed autologous stem cell transplantation, and brentuximab vedotin exposure varied. Some clones are missing from TCRdb's copy, which holds only in-frame ones; the method was immunoSEQ multiplex PCR. The data hold fewer than 50,000 clones, with about 88% observed a single time. Sequencing was performed on peripheral blood mononuclear cells (PBMCs), taken at baseline. Receptors originate from a human donor with classical Hodgkin lymphoma.

This clone was detected only once. Other DNA sequences in this sample translate to the same CDR3. This rearrangement joins TRBV7-2 to TRBJ1-1, with D perhaps TRBD1 (5 bases). Germline CDR1 and CDR2: SGHTA and FQGNSA. Trimming pared 3 bases from V and 4 bases from J, leaving 9 bases between. There are 13 residues in the CDR3. The CDR3 nucleotides are TGTGCCAGCAGCTTGGGGGGTGGCACTGAAGCTTTCTTT. Encoded protein: CASSLGGGTEAFF.

DNA of the CDR3: TGTGCCAGCATCGATTGGTATGAAGGAGACGAGCAGTACTTC. It encodes CASIDWYEGDEQYF. V usage is TRBV28 and J usage is TRBJ2-7; D gene unclear. Germline V gene sequence: CDR1 MDHEN, CDR2 SYDVKM. The CDR3 covers 14 residues. The germline V and J ends were trimmed by 7 bases and 5 bases, with 18 bases remaining between them.

This chain connects TRBV7-9 to TRBJ1-2; TRBD1 matches at 8 bases. CDR1 and CDR2 from the germline V gene are SEHNR and FQNEAQ (reference sequence). The CDR3 has 14 amino acids. Losses at the gene ends were 5 bases for V and 9 bases for J; bases not matched to a gene: 11. The chain's CDR3 is CASSVGQASIRYTF. The CDR3 DNA is TGTGCCAGCAGCGTGGGACAGGCTTCTATTCGCTACACCTTC.

V and J are TRBV28 and TRBJ2-7, with 7 positions matching TRBD1. V lost 7 bases and J lost 0; bases outside the gene matches: 9. There are 15 residues in the CDR3. Germline loops: CDR1 MDHEN, CDR2 SYDVKM. The CDR3 sequence: CASKGGRDSSYEQYF. CDR3 DNA sequence: TGTGCCAGCAAAGGGGGCCGGGACAGCTCCTACGAGCAGTACTTC.

The chain joins TRBV7-9 to TRBJ2-3; TRBD1 is a possible D gene (5 bases). The CDR3 spans 15 residues. Germline CDR1 reads SEHNR; CDR2 reads FQNEAQ (reference sequence). The germline V and J ends were trimmed by 2 bases and 1 base, with 10 bases remaining between them. CDR3 DNA sequence: TGTGCCAGCAGCTTATCAGGGATGGGCACAGATACGCAGTATTTT. Protein: CASSLSGMGTDTQYF.

V is TRBV5-6 and J is TRBJ2-3; TRBD1 is a possible D gene (6 bases). CDR3 length equals 16 residues. Trimming pared 4 bases from V and 4 bases from J, leaving 19 bases between. From germline, CDR1 is SGHDT and CDR2 YYEEEE. CDR3 DNA sequence: TGTGCCAGCAGCACGGCCGGGACAATTATTGCAGATACGCAGTATTTT. This gives the protein CASSTAGTIIADTQYF.

The V and J genes are TRBV4-1 and TRBJ2-1; a possible D gene is TRBD2 (5 bases). Germline V CDR1 and CDR2: MGHRA, YSYEKL. V was shortened by 3 bases and J by 0 bases, with 27 bases between the two germline ends. The CDR3 loop spans 21 amino acids. The CDR3: CASSHKGPVGVGPISYNEQFF. CDR3 sequence (DNA): TGCGCCAGCAGCCACAAAGGGCCGGTCGGGGTCGGGCCTATCTCCTACAATGAGCAGTTCTTC.

This clone was counted a few times. This sequence joins TRBV5-4 and TRBJ2-2, with D hard to call. This CDR3 is 12 amino acids long. Trimming shortened V by 3 bases and J by 5 bases, and 5 bases separated the two germline ends. Germline assignment: CDR1 SGHNT and CDR2 YYREEE (reference sequence). CDR3 coding DNA: TGTGCCAGCAGCTATCCTACCGGGGAGCTGTTTTTT. This sequence encodes CASSYPTGELFF.

This clone was picked up one time. V and J are TRBV28 and TRBJ1-1, with D possibly TRBD1 on 5 matching bases. CDR1 MDHEN and CDR2 SYDVKM come from the germline V gene. The V end lost 3 bases, the J end lost 5 bases, and 10 bases lay between the germline ends. The CDR3 runs 13 residues. The chain's CDR3 is CASSFPAGTEAFF. CDR3 sequence (DNA): TGTGCCAGCAGTTTTCCCGCAGGGACTGAAGCTTTCTTT.

This clone was seen just once. The J gene is TRBJ2-3, the V gene TRBV7-9; D gene ambiguous. The CDR3 runs to 14 residues. The germline V and J ends were trimmed by 5 bases and 0 bases, with 9 bases remaining between them. Germline-derived CDR1 and CDR2 are SEHNR and FQNEAQ (reference sequence). CDR3 in amino acids: CASSPDTSTDTQYF. The CDR3 coding sequence is TGTGCCAGCAGCCCTGATACTAGCACAGATACGCAGTATTTT. Variable domain in full (rest from reference TRBV7-9 and TRBJ2-3): DTGVSQNPRHKITKRGQNVTFRCDPISEHNRLYWYRQTLGQGPEFLTYFQNEAQLEKSRLLSDRFSAERPKGSFSTLEIQRTEQGDSAMYLCASSPDTSTDTQYFGPGTRLTVL.

The rearrangement links TRBV19 to TRBJ1-5; no reliable D call. Deletions cut 4 bases from V and 1 base from J, with 20 bases between. Germline V gene lookup returns CDR1 LNHDA and CDR2 SQIVND (reference sequence). CDR3 length: 18 residues. CDR3 protein: CASSTTPRTGYSNQPQHF. The CDR3 bases are TGTGCCAGTAGTACCACCCCGAGGACGGGCTACAGCAATCAGCCCCAGCATTTT.

The genes are TRBV2 and TRBJ2-7, with 8 bases fitting TRBD1. The germline V gene has CDR1 SNHLY and CDR2 FYNNEI. This CDR3 is built from 16 residues. The V and J ends lost 1 base and 5 bases, in that order; junction bases with no gene match: 10. The CDR3 loop reads CASSEGFRGQGHEQYF. CDR3 DNA sequence: TGTGCCAGCAGTGAAGGCTTTCGTGGACAGGGCCACGAGCAGTACTTC.

This clone was counted between two and nine times. V is TRBV6-1 and J is TRBJ2-3; TRBD2 is a possible D gene (5 bases). The CDR3 contains 13 residues. V lost 7 bases, J lost 4 bases, and 12 bases lay in between. The V gene's germline CDR1 is MNHNS and CDR2 SASEGT. CDR3 nucleotide sequence: TGTGCCAGCATGGCTCGGGGATCAGATACGCAGTATTTT. Translated: CASMARGSDTQYF.

The genes are TRBV18 and TRBJ1-5; 9 bases match TRBD1. Trimming at V came to 5 bases and at J to 4 bases, leaving 6 bases not matched to a gene. Germline loops: CDR1 KGHSH, CDR2 LQKENI. The length of the CDR3 is 15 residues. CDR3 nucleotides: TGTGCCAGCTCAAGGGACAGGGAGGCGAATCAGCCCCAGCATTTT. This gives the protein CASSRDREANQPQHF. Full variable domain (remainder filled in from reference TRBV18 and TRBJ1-5): NAGVMQNPRHLVRRRGQEARLRCSPMKGHSHVYWYRQLPEEGLKFMVYLQKENIIDESGMPKERFSAEFPKEGPSILRIQQVVRGDSAAYFCASSRDREANQPQHFGDGTRLSIL.

V usage is TRBV15 and J usage is TRBJ2-1; D unclear. V dropped 3 bases and J dropped 7 bases, with 16 bases sitting between them. Germline CDR1 is LNHNV and CDR2 is YYDKDF (reference sequence). The CDR3 length is 15 residues. The CDR3 is CATSRILNRPNEQFF. For the CDR3, the DNA is TGTGCCACCAGCAGGATTCTTAATCGTCCAAATGAGCAGTTCTTC.

V and J are TRBV9 and TRBJ2-6; D is ambiguous. Trimming left V 3 bases short and J 0 bases short, with 10 bases between. Germline V gene sequence: CDR1 SGDLS, CDR2 YYNGEE. This CDR3 is built from 16 residues. CDR3 region: CASSDGSHSGANVLTF. The CDR3 DNA follows: TGTGCCAGCAGCGACGGCAGCCACTCTGGGGCCAACGTCCTGACTTTC. Looking up the rest from reference TRBV9 and TRBJ2-6 gives the full variable domain: DSGVTQTPKHLITATGQRVTLRCSPRSGDLSVYWYQQSLDQGLQFLIQYYNGEERAKGNILERFSAQQFPDLHSELNLSSLELGDSALYFCASSDGSHSGANVLTFGAGSRLTVL.

The chain is built from TRBV7-8 and TRBJ2-7, with D maybe TRBD2 (6 bases). The CDR3 runs 13 residues. V shed 4 bases and J shed 7 bases, with 14 bases lying between them. Germline CDR1 is SGHVS and CDR2 is FQNEAQ. CDR3 bases: TGTGCCAGCAGCTATCGACTAGTTCAGGAGCAGTACTTC. This codes for CASSYRLVQEQYF.

This chain uses TRBV9 with TRBJ2-2; 7 nucleotides match TRBD1. Germline V gene lookup returns CDR1 SGDLS and CDR2 YYNGEE. This CDR3 region has 15 residues. Germline trimming cut 0 bases from V and 5 bases from J; bases unmatched to any gene: 4. CDR3 sequence: CASSVGTGGTGELFF. In DNA form, the CDR3 reads TGTGCCAGCAGCGTAGGGACAGGTGGGACCGGGGAGCTGTTTTTT.

This sequence joins TRBV5-1 and TRBJ1-2; D gene ambiguous. The length of the CDR3 is 16 residues. CDR1 is SGHRS, CDR2 YFSETQ, per germline. Trimming cost V 4 bases and J 0 bases, with 16 bases left between them. The chain's CDR3 is CASSPSADQPNYGYTF. CDR3 in DNA: TGCGCCAGCAGCCCGTCGGCCGACCAACCTAACTATGGCTACACCTTC.

The rearrangement uses TRBV7-3 and TRBJ2-3; tentatively, D is TRBD1 (6 bases). The CDR3 is 14 amino acids. Per the germline V gene, CDR1 is SGHTA and CDR2 is FQGTGA. V lost 1 base, J lost 4 bases, and 9 bases lay in between. This CDR3 reads CASSLMGAADTQYF. The CDR3 region has the DNA TGTGCCAGCAGCTTAATGGGGGCCGCAGATACGCAGTATTTT.

CDR3 sequence reads: CASSASGGELFF. The CDR3 coding sequence is TGTGCCAGCAGTGCTAGCGGCGGGGAGCTGTTTTTT. This chain links TRBV6-5 with TRBJ2-2, with TRBD2 identical over 7 bases. The CDR3 loop spans 12 amino acids. Unmatched junction bases numbered 1, after V lost 5 bases and J lost 7 bases. Germline V gene lookup returns CDR1 MNHEY and CDR2 SVGAGI.

The chain combines TRBV5-1 with TRBJ2-7; D uncertain. The CDR3 contains 14 residues. The ends were cut back, 10 bases at V and 1 base at J, with 18 bases in the middle. CDR1 is SGHRS and CDR2 is YFSETQ in the germline V gene. In DNA form, the CDR3 reads TGCGCCTCTAGACTTCAGTCAATATCCTACGAGCAGTACTTC. It is translated as CASRLQSISYEQYF.

This clone was detected only once. The V and J genes are TRBV4-3 and TRBJ1-3; D perhaps matches TRBD1 (6 bases). There are 15 residues in the CDR3. V was clipped by 1 base and J by 4 bases, with 11 bases between them. Germline loops: CDR1 LGHNA, CDR2 YSLEER. The CDR3 DNA reads TGCGCCAGCAGCCAAGGGCAGGGGTCCGGAAACACCATATATTTT. Amino acid sequence: CASSQGQGSGNTIYF.

V is TRBV25-1 and J is TRBJ1-6; 10 bases align to TRBD1. This CDR3 has 15 residues. Germline lookup yields CDR1 MGHDK and CDR2 SYGVNS. V shed 4 bases, J shed 6 bases, and the junction held 3 bases outside the gene matches. CDR3 in amino acids: CASSARQGANSPLHF. In nucleotides, the CDR3 is TGTGCCAGCAGTGCTCGACAGGGGGCTAATTCACCCCTCCACTTT.

The chain couples TRBV19 to TRBJ1-3, with TRBD1 as a possible D gene (5 bases). The CDR3 spans 15 residues. The germline V gene encodes CDR1 LNHDA and CDR2 SQIVND (reference sequence). V gave up 4 bases and J gave up 2 bases, with 12 bases separating them. For the CDR3, the DNA is TGTGCCAGTAGTACCCAGGGAATCACTGGAAACACCATATATTTT. Encoded protein: CASSTQGITGNTIYF.

This rearrangement joins TRBV9 to TRBJ1-6, with 8 bases identical to TRBD1. V lost 4 bases to trimming and J lost 12 bases; unmatched junction nucleotides: 6. The CDR3 sequence is 13 residues long. The germline CDR1 and CDR2 sequences are SGDLS and YYNGEE. CDR3: CASSPATGEPLHF. Written as DNA, the CDR3 is TGTGCCAGCAGCCCGGCGACAGGGGAACCCCTCCACTTT.